The 13 T cell receptor beta chains listed next were all sequenced from one sample in a study of T cells after yellow fever vaccination. Each CDR3 protein is one row after TCRdb ran MiXCR on the 5' RACE reads. This table has 250,000 to 400,000 distinct CDR3 sequences, approximately 4% appearing once. Sequences were derived from PBMCs, sampled 5 days after the yellow fever booster vaccination. The origin of the receptors is a man younger than 30 who received the YFV17D yellow fever vaccine.

This clonotype was counted only a few times. The rearrangement uses TRBV13 and TRBJ2-4; D is perhaps TRBD2 (6 bases). Deletions cut 5 bases from V and 1 base from J, with 15 bases between. CDR1 is PRHDT and CDR2 is FYEKMQ in the germline V gene (reference sequence). This CDR3 has 16 amino acids. CDR3 loop: CASSRNSRGAKNIQYF. The CDR3, as DNA: TGTGCCAGCAGCCGGAATTCTCGGGGGGCCAAAAACATTCAGTACTTC.

Many counts were recorded for this clonotype. This chain uses TRBV3-1 with TRBJ2-7, with 7 nucleotides matching TRBD1. Germline lookup yields CDR1 LGHDT and CDR2 YNNKEL (reference sequence). The CDR3 length is 14 residues. V shed 1 base and J 3 bases; nucleotides not matched to a gene: 3. CDR3 region: CASSQVTGDYEQYF. CDR3 nucleotide sequence: TGTGCCAGCAGCCAAGTCACAGGGGACTACGAGCAGTACTTC.

This rearrangement joins TRBV19 to TRBJ1-6; TRBD1 might be the D (6 bases). The V gene's germline CDR1 is LNHDA and CDR2 SQIVND (reference sequence). V dropped 6 bases and J dropped 9 bases, with 15 bases sitting between them. The CDR3 sequence is 14 residues long. For the CDR3, the DNA is TGTGCCAGTAGAAGAGGACAGAGGGGTTCACCCCTCCACTTT. Its translation is CASRRGQRGSPLHF.

This clonotype has only a few counts. V is TRBV6-2 or TRBV6-3 and J is TRBJ2-5, with 7 bases that match TRBD2. After removal of 2 bases from V and 3 bases from J, the junction contained 3 bases not matched to a gene. The CDR3 is made up of 14 amino acids. Germline V CDR1 and CDR2: MNHEY, SVGEGT. CDR3 bases: TGTGCCAGCAGTTACCACGGGGGGAAAGAGACCCAGTACTTC. This gives the protein CASSYHGGKETQYF.

This clonotype was picked up a small number of times. The V gene is TRBV7-3, the J gene TRBJ2-5; 10 nucleotides line up with TRBD1. Germline loops: CDR1 SGHTA, CDR2 FQGTGA. This CDR3 spans 15 amino acids. J lost 4 bases, V lost 3 bases, and 5 bases had no gene match. The CDR3: CASSLGQGYGETQYF. The DNA of the CDR3 is TGTGCCAGCAGCTTGGGACAGGGGTACGGAGAGACCCAGTACTTC. Full variable domain (outside the CDR3, taken from reference TRBV7-3 and TRBJ2-5): GAGVSQTPSNKVTEKGKYVELRCDPISGHTALYWYRQSLGQGPEFLIYFQGTGAADDSGLPNDRFFAVRPEGSVSTLKIQRTERGDSAVYLCASSLGQGYGETQYFGPGTRLLVL.

The sample holds a few counts of this clonotype. The chain combines TRBV5-1 with TRBJ1-2, with TRBD1 as a possible D gene (6 bases). Germline CDR1 reads SGHRS; CDR2 reads YFSETQ. This CDR3 is built from 15 residues. V was trimmed by 0 bases and J by 8 bases, leaving 17 bases between them. The CDR3 region is CASSLADVRGRGYTF. CDR3 coding DNA: TGCGCCAGCAGCTTGGCCGATGTCAGGGGTCGGGGCTACACCTTC.

A few counts support this clonotype. The chain employs TRBV7-9 and TRBJ2-1; weak D call: TRBD1 (6 bases). Germline lookup yields CDR1 SEHNR and CDR2 FQNEAQ (reference sequence). Trimming took 7 bases from V and 9 from J, leaving 13 bases between them. The CDR3 runs 12 residues. The CDR3 spells CASTKIRGEQFF. The CDR3 DNA follows: TGTGCCAGCACCAAGATCAGGGGTGAGCAGTTCTTC.

This clonotype was picked up a small number of times. The chain joins TRBV20-1 to TRBJ1-1, with 8 positions matching TRBD1. The CDR3 consists of 13 residues. Germline trimming cut 6 bases from V and 2 bases from J; bases unmatched to any gene: 5. Germline loops: CDR1 DFQATT, CDR2 SNEGSKA (reference sequence). This CDR3 reads CSASRGPNTEAFF. CDR3 coding DNA: TGCAGTGCGTCCAGGGGGCCCAACACTGAAGCTTTCTTT.

The chain is built from TRBV7-2 and TRBJ1-2; no firm D call. CDR3 length equals 16 residues. Trimming took off 1 base at V and 4 bases at J, with 16 bases between the two ends. Germline V lookup: CDR1 SGHTA, CDR2 FQGNSA. CDR3 sequence reads: CASSLVLGPVGYGYTF. The CDR3 DNA follows: TGTGCCAGCAGCTTAGTCCTCGGCCCGGTAGGCTATGGCTACACCTTC.

The V and J genes are TRBV2 and TRBJ1-2, with D tentatively TRBD1 (6 bases). This CDR3 is 14 amino acids long. The ends were cut back, 7 bases at V and 1 base at J, with 13 bases in the middle. Per germline, CDR1 SNHLY and CDR2 FYNNEI. The CDR3 protein is CASIFDRFNYGYTF. The CDR3 coding sequence is TGTGCCAGCATCTTCGACAGGTTTAACTATGGCTACACCTTC.

This clonotype was observed many times. This chain uses TRBV7-2 with TRBJ2-3, with 7 bases that match TRBD2. The CDR3 is 17 residues long. Trimming took 0 bases from V and 2 from J; bases not matched to a gene: 8. From germline, CDR1 is SGHTA and CDR2 FQGNSA. This CDR3 is CASSLARPGLPTDTQYF. The CDR3, as DNA: TGTGCCAGCAGCTTAGCGCGGCCGGGACTACCCACAGATACGCAGTATTTT.

This clonotype came up a few times. This chain uses TRBV5-1 with TRBJ2-5, with 8 nucleotides matching TRBD2. Trimming at V came to 3 bases and at J to 2 bases, leaving 9 bases not matched to a gene. CDR1 is SGHRS and CDR2 is YFSETQ in the germline V gene. The CDR3 runs 16 residues. The CDR3 region is CASSSGGSGVQETQYF. Here the CDR3 DNA reads TGCGCCAGCAGCTCGGGTGGTAGCGGGGTACAAGAGACCCAGTACTTC. The full variable domain, with the rest looked up from reference TRBV5-1 and TRBJ2-5, is KAGVTQTPRYLIKTRGQQVTLSCSPISGHRSVSWYQQTPGQGLQFLFEYFSETQRNKGNFPGRFSGRQFSNSRSEMNVSTLELGDSALYLCASSSGGSGVQETQYFGPGTRLLVL.

A few counts support this clonotype. V gene TRBV10-3 combines with J gene TRBJ2-7; TRBD2 agrees at 8 bases. The germline V gene has CDR1 ENHRY and CDR2 SYGVKD. The CDR3 extends over 16 amino acids. V shed 3 bases and J 1 base; nucleotides not matched to a gene: 8. The CDR3 sequence is CAISERGAGVSYEQYF. Written as DNA, the CDR3 is TGTGCCATCAGTGAAAGGGGAGCGGGGGTTTCCTACGAGCAGTACTTC.